This T cell receptor beta chain was profiled in a study of T cells in Graves' hyperthyroidism and ophthalmopathy. Amplified TCR beta CDR3 regions came from RNA transcripts. The HTBI set primed first-round TCR CDR3 RT-PCR. TCRdb reprocessed the multiplex PCR reads via MiXCR and lists one record per CDR3 protein. The data contain roughly 700,000 distinct CDR3 sequences, 14% of them singletons. The V gene's germline CDR1 is SNHLY and CDR2 FYNNEI. V was pared by 6 bases and J by 7 bases, with 6 bases of the junction left unmatched. This CDR3 region has 14 residues. This clonotype showed up many times. Sequenced: blood. This TCR came from a woman aged 18-29 years with Graves' hyperthyroidism. V gene TRBV2 combines with J gene TRBJ1-6, with TRBD1 identical over 7 bases. CDR3 residues: CASRLQGRNSPLHF. The CDR3 nucleotides are TGTGCCAGCAGGTTACAGGGGCGGAATTCACCCCTCCACTTT.